This T cell receptor beta chain was sequenced in a study of graft-versus-host responses after intestinal transplantation. Libraries were prepared by immunoSEQ multiplex PCR; TCRdb keeps only in-frame clonotypes and omits some of them. The data hold some 80,000 clones, with 91% observed a single time. A note on this clone: What it binds is unknown.

The receptor's source is a human donor who was the organ donor for an intestinal transplant. This specimen was unstimulated CD8+ T cells sorted from spleen or lymph node cells, taken before transplant.

Here the CDR3 DNA reads TGCGCCAGCAGCCAAGCCTACCCCGGCAGCTCCTACGAGCAGTACTTC. This encodes CASSQAYPGSSYEQYF. The V and J genes are TRBV4-1 and TRBJ2-7; no clear D gene. The CDR3 spans 16 residues. V was clipped by 1 base and J by 0 bases, with 13 bases between them. The germline V gene has CDR1 MGHRA and CDR2 YSYEKL.